This T cell receptor (beta chain) is from a study of CD8 T cells in Susac syndrome. This CDR3 contains 13 residues. Germline CDR1 reads SGHRS; CDR2 reads YFSETQ. V shed 3 bases and J shed 5 bases, with 11 bases lying between them. RNA was extracted with the RNeasy kit, and a quantity of roughly 0.5 to 1 ug was reverse transcribed using random hexamers. With immunoSEQ multiplex PCR, TCR beta CDR3 was amplified across 54 Vbeta and 13 Jbeta. TCRdb passed the immunoSEQ multiplex PCR reads through MiXCR, listing each CDR3 protein once. The repertoire holds around 230,000 distinct CDR3 sequences, about 96% seen once, with about 0.088% in the top ten. CD8+ and CD4+ T cells from blood underwent TCR beta sequencing, which was carried out in a high-throughput format.

This receptor was obtained from a human donor with multiple sclerosis. The source material was CD4+ T cells from PBMCs. The V call is TRBV5-1, the J call TRBJ2-5, with D perhaps TRBD2 (6 bases). The CDR3 nucleotides are TGCGCCAGCAGCTGGAGGGCCGGGGAGACCCAGTACTTC. As protein: CASSWRAGETQYF. The full variable domain, in which reference TRBV5-1 and TRBJ2-5 provide the parts outside the CDR3, is KAGVTQTPRYLIKTRGQQVTLSCSPISGHRSVSWYQQTPGQGLQFLFEYFSETQRNKGNFPGRFSGRQFSNSRSEMNVSTLELGDSALYLCASSWRAGETQYFGPGTRLLVL.